The T cell receptor beta chain described here comes from a study of identical twins. General study results and limits: Carriage of fewer insertions was seen in abundant cord blood beta clonotypes, whereas memory repertoires showed none. Zero-insertion results could be subject to partial confounding by invariant MAIT and iNKT cells.

There are a few counts of this clonotype. Its antigen is as yet unknown. MiXCR was run by TCRdb on the 5' RACE reads, yielding one entry per CDR3 protein. The table lists nearly 650,000 distinct CDR3 sequences, just over 7% of them singletons, with 1.5% to 2% in the top ten. There are 12 residues in the CDR3. V was cut by 2 bases and J by 7 bases, with 6 bases left in between. The germline V gene encodes CDR1 SNHLY and CDR2 FYNNEI. A further study also used this sample, focusing on yellow fever vaccine responses in identical twins.

The chain combines TRBV2 with TRBJ2-1; no definite D call. The sample taken for sequencing was PBMCs. The TCR comes from a young woman in good health. CDR3 bases: TGTGCCAGCAGTGAATCTGGGAATGAGCAGTTCTTC. Translating it yields CASSESGNEQFF.